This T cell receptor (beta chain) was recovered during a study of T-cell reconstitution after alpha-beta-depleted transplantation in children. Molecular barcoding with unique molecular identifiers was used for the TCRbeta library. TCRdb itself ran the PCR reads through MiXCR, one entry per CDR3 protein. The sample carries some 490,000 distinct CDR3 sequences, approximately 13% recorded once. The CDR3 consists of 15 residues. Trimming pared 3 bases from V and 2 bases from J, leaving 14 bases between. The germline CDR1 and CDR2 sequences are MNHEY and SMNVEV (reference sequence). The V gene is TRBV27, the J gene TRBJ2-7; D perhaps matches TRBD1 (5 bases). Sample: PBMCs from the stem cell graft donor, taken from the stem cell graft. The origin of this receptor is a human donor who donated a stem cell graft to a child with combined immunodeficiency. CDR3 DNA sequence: TGTGCCAGCAGTTTCTATGACAGAAGGCCCTACGAGCAGTACTTC. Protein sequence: CASSFYDRRPYEQYF.